The clone carrying this TCR beta chain was recorded once. The antigen remains unidentified. V shed 3 bases and J shed 5 bases, with 14 bases lying between them. This CDR3 contains 14 residues. Germline V CDR1 and CDR2: SEHNR, FQNEAQ (reference sequence). These data belong to a study of CD4 T cells in relation to SARS-CoV-2 and coronaviruses. Across the study: PBMCs were cultured with antigen for around nine days before TCR beta sequencing. Study-level results: In approximately 71% of donors, memory CD4+ clonotypes crossrecognized SARS-CoV-2 and at least one common cold coronavirus spike.

The protocol was immunoSEQ multiplex PCR, while the TCRdb copy is restricted to in-frame clones and leaves out a portion. Among tens of thousands of clones, 77% were seen once, and the ten largest hold roughly 21%. Sorted naive or memory CD4+ cells met CEF peptides for over 8 days. This chain uses TRBV7-9 with TRBJ2-7; tentative D call: TRBD2 (6 bases). The sample consisted of memory CD4+ T cells from PBMCs, cultured in vitro. This sequence was found in an adult with COVID-19. The CDR3 DNA reads TGTGCCAGCAGCTTTGGAGGGCCTGCCCACGAGCAGTACTTC. It translates to CASSFGGPAHEQYF.